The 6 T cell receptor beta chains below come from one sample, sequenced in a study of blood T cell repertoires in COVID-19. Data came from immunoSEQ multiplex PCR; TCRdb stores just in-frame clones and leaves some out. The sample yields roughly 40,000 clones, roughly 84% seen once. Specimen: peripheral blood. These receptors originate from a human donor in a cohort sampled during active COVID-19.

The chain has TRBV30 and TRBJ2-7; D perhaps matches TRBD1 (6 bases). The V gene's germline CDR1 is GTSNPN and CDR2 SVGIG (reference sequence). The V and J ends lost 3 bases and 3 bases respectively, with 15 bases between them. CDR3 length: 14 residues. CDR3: CAWRLGQIGYEQYF. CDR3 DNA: TGTGCCTGGAGACTCGGACAGATCGGCTACGAGCAGTACTTC.

The DNA of the CDR3 is TGTGCCAGCAGCGTCATTACAGGGGTTCCCCTACTGGAAAACATTCAGTACTTC. Translated, it gives CASSVITGVPLLENIQYF. The chain is built from TRBV9 and TRBJ2-4, with 7 bases lining up with TRBD1. The trim removed 2 bases at V and 5 bases at J, leaving 16 bases unmatched. Looked up from germline, CDR1 is SGDLS and CDR2 is YYNGEE. The CDR3 is made up of 18 amino acids.

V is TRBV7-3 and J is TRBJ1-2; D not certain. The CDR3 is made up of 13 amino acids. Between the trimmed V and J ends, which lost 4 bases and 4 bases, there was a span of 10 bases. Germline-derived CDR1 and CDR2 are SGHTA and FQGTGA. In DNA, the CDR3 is TGTGCCAGCAGCTCGGGGAGTATCTATGGCTACACCTTC. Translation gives CASSSGSIYGYTF.

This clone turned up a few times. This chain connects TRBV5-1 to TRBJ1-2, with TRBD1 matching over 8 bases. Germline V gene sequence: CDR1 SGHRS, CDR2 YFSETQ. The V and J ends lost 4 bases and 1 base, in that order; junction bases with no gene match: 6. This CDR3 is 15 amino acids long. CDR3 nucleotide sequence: TGCGCCAGCAGCCCGACAGGGGCCTATAACTATGGCTACACCTTC. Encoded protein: CASSPTGAYNYGYTF. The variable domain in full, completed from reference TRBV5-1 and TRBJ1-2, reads KAGVTQTPRYLIKTRGQQVTLSCSPISGHRSVSWYQQTPGQGLQFLFEYFSETQRNKGNFPGRFSGRQFSNSRSEMNVSTLELGDSALYLCASSPTGAYNYGYTFGSGTRLTVV.

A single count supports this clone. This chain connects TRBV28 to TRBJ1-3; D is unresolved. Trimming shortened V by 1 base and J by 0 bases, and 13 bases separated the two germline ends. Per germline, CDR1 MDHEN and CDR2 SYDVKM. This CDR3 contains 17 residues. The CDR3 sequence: CASSLFTPKTSGNTIYF. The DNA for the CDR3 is TGTGCCAGCAGTTTATTCACCCCTAAAACCTCTGGAAACACCATATATTTT.

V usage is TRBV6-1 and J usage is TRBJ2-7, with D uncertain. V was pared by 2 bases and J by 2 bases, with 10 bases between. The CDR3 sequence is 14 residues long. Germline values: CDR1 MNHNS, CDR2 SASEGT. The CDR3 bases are TGTGCCAGCAGTGAAAGTCCGGAGACCTACGAGCAGTACTTC. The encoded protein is CASSESPETYEQYF.